This T cell receptor (beta chain) is from a study of identical twins. Regarding the study as a whole: Cross-sectional statistics, not tracking of the same donors, supported the conclusions. In zero-insertion analyses, partial confounding could arise from invariant MAIT and iNKT cells.

This CDR3 comprises 19 residues. The V and J ends lost 0 bases and 3 bases, in that order; junction bases with no gene match: 12. Germline CDR1 is SGHVS and CDR2 is FNYEAQ. As concerns this clonotype: Antigen specificity is unknown.

One entry per CDR3 protein results from TCRdb running MiXCR on the 5' RACE reads. The sample consists of about 450,000 distinct CDR3 sequences, around a sixth of them appearing once. Sequences were obtained from naive T cells sorted from blood. The chain joins TRBV7-6 to TRBJ1-1, with 11 bases lining up with TRBD1. The clonotype originates from a man aged 45 to 65 in good health. CDR3 protein: CASSLAPRRTGGAYTEAFF. CDR3 coding DNA: TGTGCCAGCAGCTTAGCTCCGAGGAGGACAGGGGGCGCTTACACTGAAGCTTTCTTT.